This T cell receptor beta chain is from a study of sequential checkpoint blockade in melanoma. At the level of the study: Randomization was 1:1 between first-line nivolumab→ipilimumab and ipilimumab→nivolumab. Maintenance nivolumab came after either treatment sequence.

This clone has more than one count but fewer than ten. Treatment given: randomized to nivolumab then ipilimumab (arm A) or the reverse (arm B). Live CD3+CD8+ CD19− CD56− cells were sorted from PBMCs. The protocol was immunoSEQ multiplex PCR, while the TCRdb copy is restricted to in-frame clones and leaves out a portion. The profile shows 15,000 to 20,000 clones, approximately 72% of them singletons. CDR3 length: 15 residues. Germline V gene data show CDR1 as SGHAT and CDR2 as FQNNGV. The ends lost 4 bases at V and 4 bases at J; junction bases unmatched: 1. The receptor was derived from a human donor with melanoma. The V and J genes are TRBV11-2 and TRBJ2-1; TRBD2 aligns across 13 bases. Sequenced here: CD8+ T cells sorted from blood (inferred from file names), sampled from a patient given nivolumab and ipilimumab in sequence. CDR3 coding DNA: TGTGCCAGCAGCTCGACTAGCGGGGGGTACAATGAGCAGTTCTTC. Amino acid sequence: CASSSTSGGYNEQFF.